The next 21 T cell receptor beta chains were all read from a single sample in a study of cytomegalovirus exposure and HLA in healthy donors. A multiplex PCR was run with 60 Vbeta primers and 13 Jbeta primers. The table came from immunoSEQ multiplex PCR; TCRdb's copy has only in-frame clones and leaves some out. This table holds about 110,000 clones, more than 75% found once. Material for sequencing was PBMCs. The receptors were gathered from a man in his forties or fifties in good health and CMV-seronegative.

This sequence joins TRBV29-1 and TRBJ1-4; unclear D gene. V lost 4 bases to trimming and J lost 0 bases, with 3 bases between them. Germline V gene sequence: CDR1 SQVTM, CDR2 ANQGSEA. The CDR3 has 12 amino acids. The CDR3 spells CSVAATNEKLFF. The CDR3 DNA is TGCAGCGTTGCTGCAACTAATGAAAAACTGTTTTTT.

This sequence joins TRBV29-1 and TRBJ2-3; 8 bases line up with TRBD2. After removal of 8 bases from V and 2 bases from J, the junction contained 6 bases not matched to a gene. Germline V gene lookup returns CDR1 SQVTM and CDR2 ANQGSEA. CDR3 length: 13 amino acids. CDR3 nucleotide sequence: TGCAGCATCTGGACTAGCCCCACAGATACGCAGTATTTT. Translated: CSIWTSPTDTQYF.

Only one count was recorded for this clone. The rearrangement links TRBV5-4 to TRBJ1-3, with 7 bases fitting TRBD1. In germline, CDR1 is SGHNT, CDR2 YYREEE (reference sequence). The ends lost 3 bases at V and 4 bases at J; junction bases unmatched: 4. This CDR3 spans 14 amino acids. The CDR3 spells CASSSGTAGNTIYF. In nucleotides, the CDR3 is TGTGCCAGCAGCTCAGGGACAGCCGGAAACACCATATATTTT.

The genes are TRBV11-2 and TRBJ1-6, with D unresolved. The V end was cut by 1 base, the J end by 0 bases, with 13 bases between. This CDR3 is 18 amino acids long. From germline, CDR1 is SGHAT and CDR2 FQNNGV. The CDR3: CASSLGVLGSSYNSPLHF. In DNA, the CDR3 is TGTGCCAGCAGCTTAGGCGTTCTGGGGAGCTCCTATAATTCACCCCTCCACTTT.

This chain joins TRBV7-9 and TRBJ2-5, with TRBD1 matching over 7 bases. Trimming took 4 bases from V and 4 from J; bases not matched to a gene: 9. The CDR3 consists of 15 residues. Per germline, CDR1 SEHNR and CDR2 FQNEAQ (reference sequence). The CDR3 nucleotides are TGTGCCAGCAGCTCGATAAGGGGACAGATAGAGACCCAGTACTTC. It translates to CASSSIRGQIETQYF. The full variable domain, completed using reference TRBV7-9 and TRBJ2-5, is DTGVSQNPRHKITKRGQNVTFRCDPISEHNRLYWYRQTLGQGPEFLTYFQNEAQLEKSRLLSDRFSAERPKGSFSTLEIQRTEQGDSAMYLCASSSIRGQIETQYFGPGTRLLVL.

The DNA of the CDR3 is TGTGCCAGCAGTTTAGACATTATAGAGGGTGGGAGCTCCTACGAGCAGTACTTC. Translated, it gives CASSLDIIEGGSSYEQYF. The genes are TRBV28 and TRBJ2-7; perhaps TRBD2 as D (5 bases). Looked up from germline, CDR1 is MDHEN and CDR2 is SYDVKM. This CDR3 comprises 18 residues. V was cut by 2 bases and J by 0 bases, with 20 bases left in between.

The V and J genes are TRBV5-4 and TRBJ2-3; tentatively, D is TRBD2 (5 bases). This CDR3 region has 14 residues. V shed 2 bases and J shed 6 bases, with 13 bases lying between them. CDR1 SGHNT and CDR2 YYREEE come from the germline V gene (reference sequence). The CDR3, as DNA: TGTGCCAGCAGCTTAGAGGGCCCGCGGGATACGCAGTATTTT. It codes for CASSLEGPRDTQYF.

V gene TRBV10-2 combines with J gene TRBJ1-3, with TRBD1 matching 7 bases. The CDR3 consists of 14 residues. With V trimmed by 6 bases and J by 2 bases, 4 bases remained unmatched. The V gene's germline CDR1 is WSHSY and CDR2 SAAADI. Here the CDR3 DNA reads TGCGCCAGCAGGGACACAGGGGCTGGAAACACCATATATTTT. Encoded protein: CASRDTGAGNTIYF.

The J gene is TRBJ1-1, the V gene TRBV2; 9 bases map to TRBD1. The CDR3 length is 15 residues. Unmatched junction bases numbered 6, after V lost 6 bases and J lost 1 base. Germline CDR1 is SNHLY and CDR2 is FYNNEI. CDR3: CASSSQGAENTEAFF. In DNA form, the CDR3 reads TGTGCCAGCAGCTCACAGGGGGCGGAGAACACTGAAGCTTTCTTT.

The V and J genes are TRBV2 and TRBJ2-7; D is uncertain. This CDR3 spans 15 amino acids. V dropped 8 bases and J dropped 2 bases, with 19 bases sitting between them. Germline CDR1 is SNHLY and CDR2 is FYNNEI. CDR3 sequence reads: CASEVSRQAAYEQYF. CDR3 DNA sequence: TGTGCCAGCGAAGTGAGTAGGCAGGCAGCCTACGAGCAGTACTTC.

The chain combines TRBV5-4 with TRBJ1-4, with 10 bases fitting TRBD1. The CDR3 covers 16 residues. Germline loops: CDR1 SGHNT, CDR2 YYREEE (reference sequence). With V trimmed by 4 bases and J by 0 bases, 3 bases remained unmatched. The CDR3 here is CASSRQGASTNEKLFF. DNA of the CDR3: TGTGCCAGCAGCAGACAGGGGGCCTCAACTAATGAAAAACTGTTTTTT.

The chain couples TRBV6-6 to TRBJ2-1, with 10 bases matching TRBD2. The ends lost 7 bases at V and 2 bases at J; junction bases unmatched: 8. Germline lookup yields CDR1 MNHNY and CDR2 SVGAGI (reference sequence). The CDR3 runs to 16 residues. CDR3 sequence: CASTPLLAGAYNEQFF. CDR3 sequence (DNA): TGTGCCAGCACTCCGCTGCTAGCGGGGGCCTACAATGAGCAGTTCTTC.

The J gene is TRBJ2-6, the V gene TRBV5-6; 7 positions match TRBD1. The J segment lost 0 bases and the V segment lost 4 bases, leaving 4 bases of the junction unmatched. The CDR3 spans 16 residues. CDR1 is SGHDT and CDR2 is YYEEEE in the germline V gene. The CDR3 DNA sequence: TGTGCCAGCAGCCGGACAGGATTCTCTGGGGCCAACGTCCTGACTTTC. Translation: CASSRTGFSGANVLTF.

The chain uses TRBV7-2 and TRBJ1-2; TRBD1 aligns across 8 bases. Germline CDR1 and CDR2: SGHTA and FQGNSA. Trimming at V came to 10 bases and at J to 4 bases, leaving 5 bases not matched to a gene. The CDR3 runs to 12 residues. The CDR3: CATGTGLYGYTF. In DNA, the CDR3 is TGTGCCACCGGGACAGGACTCTATGGCTACACCTTC.

The chain employs TRBV6-5 and TRBJ2-1; D is possibly TRBD2 (6 bases). Germline loops: CDR1 MNHEY, CDR2 SVGAGI. V gave up 8 bases and J gave up 6 bases, with 8 bases separating them. CDR3 size: 11 residues. CDR3 residues: CASRGTNEQFF. In DNA form, the CDR3 reads TGTGCCAGCCGGGGGACCAATGAGCAGTTCTTC.

The rearrangement uses TRBV10-3 and TRBJ1-5; D is possibly TRBD1 (6 bases). Germline CDR1 and CDR2: ENHRY and SYGVKD. This CDR3 has 14 residues. The V gene lost 2 bases and the J gene lost 3 bases, with 8 bases spanning the gap. The CDR3 bases are TGTGCCATCAGTGAGACAGGGCCCAATCAGCCCCAGCATTTT. Protein product: CAISETGPNQPQHF.

A single count supports this clone. The chain has TRBV5-4 and TRBJ2-3, with D perhaps matching TRBD1 (6 bases). V was cut by 4 bases and J by 1 base, with 7 bases left in between. CDR3 size: 13 residues. Germline V gene lookup returns CDR1 SGHNT and CDR2 YYREEE (reference sequence). The CDR3 protein is CASSRTGTDTQYF. The CDR3 DNA sequence: TGTGCCAGCAGCAGGACAGGCACAGATACGCAGTATTTT.

This clone was seen only once. V gene TRBV7-9 combines with J gene TRBJ2-7, with D possibly being TRBD2 (6 bases). The V gene lost 4 bases and the J gene lost 6 bases, with 16 bases spanning the gap. CDR3 length equals 14 residues. Germline-derived CDR1 and CDR2 are SEHNR and FQNEAQ (reference sequence). The CDR3 is CASSSGGGIREQYF. CDR3 bases: TGTGCCAGCAGCTCTGGGGGAGGAATTCGCGAGCAGTACTTC.

In nucleotides, the CDR3 is TGTGCCAGCAGTTACCCCGGGACAGGTAGCAATCAGCCCCAGCATTTT. Its protein product is CASSYPGTGSNQPQHF. The rearrangement uses TRBV6-6 and TRBJ1-5; 8 bases match TRBD1. V lost 2 bases to trimming and J lost 0 bases; unmatched junction nucleotides: 3. Per the germline V gene, CDR1 is MNHNY and CDR2 is SVGAGI (reference sequence). The CDR3 is made up of 16 amino acids.

The chain couples TRBV4-3 to TRBJ2-7; 8 bases agree with TRBD1. This CDR3 comprises 16 residues. J gave up 2 bases and V 0 bases, and 6 bases lay outside the gene matches. Germline V gene sequence: CDR1 LGHNA, CDR2 YSLEER. CDR3 DNA sequence: TGCGCCAGCAGCCAAGATCAAGGGACAGGTACCTACGAGCAGTACTTC. Encoded protein: CASSQDQGTGTYEQYF.

CDR3: CASSLAVYREIQETQYF. The CDR3 DNA reads TGTGCCAGCAGCTTAGCGGTCTACAGGGAAATCCAAGAGACCCAGTACTTC. The V and J genes are TRBV7-9 and TRBJ2-5; D might be TRBD1 (6 bases). Germline CDR1 SEHNR, CDR2 FQNEAQ (reference sequence). This CDR3 contains 17 residues. Trimming stripped 0 bases from V and 1 base from J, with 15 bases between.